The sequence of this T cell receptor beta chain was determined in a study of blood T cell repertoires in COVID-19 (dated by TCRdb to between 2020 and 2021). General notes on the study: Collaborator samples came from the United States, Italy and Spain and covered acute and convalescent phases of COVID-19. The material from the prospective study consisted of cDNA or gDNA derived from T cells, B-cell-depleted T cells, or PBMCs. Subjects who had been exposed to COVID-19, were actively infected with it, or had recovered from it provided the deeply sampled blood TCRbeta repertoires that made up the dataset. The repertoires were released in a freely available public database intended as a resource for research on the immune response to SARS-CoV-2. The samples were drawn from two sources: the first 160 participants of the ongoing ImmuneRACE study, and 950 to 1,500 subjects contributed by 6 global collaborators. The sample metadata nearly always contained a de-identified subject ID, COVID-19 status, age in years and sex. Where HLA class I and class II types were available, the types were taken from metadata supplied by the sample provider, not from assay-based typing. General conclusions and limits of the study: Clinical and demographic metadata were provided uncurated, with the amount varying by source and participant.

TCRbeta CDR3 regions were amplified from genomic DNA using the immunoSEQ Assay, a bias-controlled multiplex PCR. Under the source paper's analysis protocol: The number of nucleated cells in each sample was estimated by amplification of reference gene primers within the assay. To quantify the absolute abundance of each unique TCRbeta CDR3 rearrangement, sequence reads were collapsed and filtered. For each sample, productive Simpson clonality was calculated by taking the square root of Simpson's diversity index across productive rearrangements. In its TCRdb copy, this immuneACCESS table keeps in-frame sequences only and misses some clones. Where compared with another copy, unresolved V genes explain less than half of these, and the others have no known cause. V and J calls and clone size are as listed in that table; D and trimming were resolved from the DNA. For this sample there are tens of thousands of clones; 70% to 85% appear just once. Roughly 6.6% of the sample goes to the ten largest clones.

Collaborating institutions collected whole blood in K2EDTA tubes following their own protocols. For TCRbeta analysis, collaborators shipped samples as frozen whole blood, isolated PBMCs, or DNA extracted from either of those sample types. The CDR3, cysteine through phenylalanine, is 16 amino acids long. Kept here is only the CDR3 DNA, which spans 48 bases and is read in frame from base 1. The germline V gene sets CDR1 to MGHRA and CDR2 to YSYEKL. Trimming costs V 0 bases and J 4 bases, and their ends lie 16 bases apart. A note on this clone: Its target antigen remains unknown. Base qualities are not recorded, but no much larger clone differs from it by a single base.

Sequencing was performed on peripheral blood. The chain joins TRBV4-1 to TRBJ2-7, with TRBD1 tentatively as D gene (6 bases match). The sequence was obtained from a man between 65 and 79 years old with acute or convalescent COVID-19. The DNA sequence is as follows: TGCGCCAGCAGCCAAGAAAGAGGGGCAGGGGAATACGAGCAGTACTTC. It encodes CASSQERGAGEYEQYF.